A selection of T cell receptor beta chains follows, all from one sample in a study of blood T cell repertoires in COVID-19. The table came from immunoSEQ multiplex PCR; TCRdb's copy has only in-frame clones and leaves some out. The profile shows about 100,000 clones, more than 85% of them singletons. The source material was peripheral blood. All receptors derive from a man aged 45-60 years with active COVID-19. CDR3s leave out the opening cysteine and the closing phenylalanine or tryptophan.

v_call: TRBV5-5
cdr3_length: 13
cdr3_aa: ASSFSGGSYNEQF

v_call: TRBV30
cdr3_length: 13
cdr3_aa: AWRPGLADQETQY

v_call: TRBV9
cdr3_length: 14
cdr3_aa: ASSDDRQDGTDTQY

v_call: TRBV19
cdr3_length: 10
cdr3_aa: ASKRQSWGYT

v_call: TRBV18
cdr3_length: 14
cdr3_aa: ASSPTNTGGWETQY

v_call: TRBV7-7
cdr3_length: 13
cdr3_aa: ASSLVQGITGELF

v_call: TRBV24-1
cdr3_length: 16
cdr3_aa: ATSDTGTSGRGTDTQY

v_call: TRBV24-1
cdr3_length: 15
cdr3_aa: ATSDSSTGTSNQPQH

v_call: TRBV19
cdr3_length: 15
cdr3_aa: ASSRIPSGGYTGELF

v_call: TRBV6-5
cdr3_length: 12
cdr3_aa: ASRTGTEAYEQY

v_call: TRBV6-6
cdr3_length: 14
cdr3_aa: ASLYFWTSGSPTQY

v_call: TRBV2
cdr3_length: 12
cdr3_aa: ASRWGGSTDTQY

v_call: TRBV6-1
cdr3_length: 14
cdr3_aa: ASSADGSDGTDTQY

v_call: TRBV10-3
cdr3_length: 11
cdr3_aa: AARGLNTGELF

v_call: TRBV19
cdr3_length: 15
cdr3_aa: ASSIGARGGDTGELF

v_call: TRBV2
cdr3_length: 14
cdr3_aa: ATSGSRDRSHSPLH

v_call: TRBV7-2
cdr3_length: 14
cdr3_aa: ASSRGGAGSNQPQH

v_call: TRBV2
cdr3_length: 14
cdr3_aa: AGWTGGTAWQYGYT

v_call: TRBV6-6
cdr3_length: 12
cdr3_aa: ASSQGTDNSPLH

v_call: TRBV11-2
cdr3_length: 12
cdr3_aa: ASSYPGTGAEQY

v_call: TRBV27
cdr3_length: 13
cdr3_aa: ATVGIRVAKNIQY

v_call: TRBV29-1
cdr3_length: 12
cdr3_aa: SVEREGIGNEQF

v_call: TRBV9
cdr3_length: 12
cdr3_aa: ASSGGQGDTEAF

v_call: TRBV11-3
cdr3_length: 13
cdr3_aa: ASSLDRGQGSEQY

v_call: TRBV19
cdr3_length: 13
cdr3_aa: ASSIDGQGRNEQF

v_call: TRBV9
cdr3_length: 13
cdr3_aa: ASSVAGLGTYEQY

v_call: TRBV5-4
cdr3_length: 14
cdr3_aa: ASSMTSGRSYNEQF

v_call: TRBV7-2
cdr3_length: 15
cdr3_aa: ASNPNGRTGKVHGYT

v_call: TRBV12-3/TRBV12-4
cdr3_length: 9
cdr3_aa: ASSYRLEQF

v_call: TRBV19
cdr3_length: 11
cdr3_aa: ASSRGGANEQF

v_call: TRBV6-1
cdr3_length: 14
cdr3_aa: ASSEAGTVYNSPLH

v_call: TRBV18
cdr3_length: 14
cdr3_aa: ASSPPSSSYNSPLH

v_call: TRBV27
cdr3_length: 14
cdr3_aa: ASSFLRSRDNSPLH

v_call: TRBV12-3/TRBV12-4
cdr3_length: 11
cdr3_aa: ASSTMSNYGYT

v_call: TRBV5-1
cdr3_length: 13
cdr3_aa: ASSAEGARTGELF

v_call: TRBV14
cdr3_length: 12
cdr3_aa: ASSQYSGNSPLH

v_call: TRBV4-1
cdr3_length: 15
cdr3_aa: ASSHPLRQRGGKTQY

v_call: TRBV6-6
cdr3_length: 14
cdr3_aa: ASSRTGTASTDTQY

v_call: TRBV29-1
cdr3_length: 12
cdr3_aa: SVILQGDTYEQY

v_call: TRBV29-1
cdr3_length: 8
cdr3_aa: SVGGGTQY

v_call: TRBV11-2
cdr3_length: 12
cdr3_aa: ASSLGLAGGEQF